This TCR beta chain originates from a study of control samples from healthy donors and cancer patients. Sequencing was performed with immunoSEQ multiplex PCR; in TCRdb, only in-frame clones are kept and a portion is missing. The top ten hold about 1.3% of the sample, which has fewer than 95,000 clones, more than 85% seen once. The germline gives CDR1 MNHEY, CDR2 SMNVEV (reference sequence). This CDR3 is 13 amino acids long. Trimming removed 4 bases from V and 4 bases from J, with 8 bases in between. The sequence was collected from a woman aged 45-65 years in good health. Sequenced input: blood. The chain couples TRBV27 to TRBJ1-5; possible D gene TRBD1, 6 bases. CDR3 bases: TGTGCCAGCAGTTACAGGGTGAATCAGCCCCAGCATTTT. Translation: CASSYRVNQPQHF.